Each of the 5 T cell receptor beta chains below was sequenced from the same sample in a study of T cell changes during pregnancy in multiple sclerosis. The method was immunoSEQ multiplex PCR; TCRdb's version includes in-frame clones alone and lacks a portion of them. The table records around 35,000 clones, 75% to 90% of them present only once. The starting material was CD8+ T cells from peripheral blood mononuclear cells, obtained after pregnancy. The receptors here all came from a female donor with multiple sclerosis, enrolled in a pregnancy study.

This clone was detected only once. CDR3 DNA sequence: TGTGCCAGCAGCCCCCGTAGGGGCACTGAAGCTTTCTTT. It specifies CASSPRRGTEAFF. The rearrangement links TRBV7-6 to TRBJ1-1, with D tentatively TRBD1 (5 bases). This CDR3 is built from 13 residues. The germline V gene has CDR1 SGHVS and CDR2 FNYEAQ. Trimming left V 5 bases short and J 4 bases short, with 11 bases between. Using reference TRBV7-6 and TRBJ1-1 for the parts outside the CDR3, the full variable domain is GAGVSQSPRYKVTKRGQDVALRCDPISGHVSLYWYRQALGQGPEFLTYFNYEAQQDKSGLPNDRFSAERPEGSISTLTIQRTEQRDSAMYRCASSPRRGTEAFFGQGTRLTVV.

The rearrangement joins TRBV9 to TRBJ1-3; perhaps TRBD1 as D (6 bases). V lost 2 bases to trimming and J lost 4 bases, with 16 bases between them. Germline CDR1 and CDR2: SGDLS and YYNGEE. The CDR3 loop spans 16 amino acids. The CDR3 sequence: CASSVNPDSRGNTIYF. The CDR3 DNA reads TGTGCCAGCAGCGTTAACCCGGACAGCCGAGGAAACACCATATATTTT.

The chain has TRBV6-1 and TRBJ1-4; no firm D call. V lost 8 bases and J 8 bases, leaving 18 bases between the germline ends. This CDR3 has 14 residues. Germline assignment: CDR1 MNHNS and CDR2 SASEGT. CDR3 bases: TGTGCCAGCGGTCTGCCAGGCCGAGGGGAAAAACTGTTTTTT. Translated: CASGLPGRGEKLFF.

This chain links TRBV6-6 with TRBJ2-7; D call uncertain. This CDR3 region has 13 residues. V gave up 2 bases and J gave up 2 bases, with 7 bases separating them. In germline, CDR1 is MNHNY, CDR2 SVGAGI (reference sequence). DNA of the CDR3: TGTGCCAGCAGTTACGGCGGCCCCTACGAGCAGTACTTC. As protein: CASSYGGPYEQYF.

V gene TRBV10-3 combines with J gene TRBJ1-2, with D perhaps matching TRBD1 (6 bases). The V end lost 8 bases, the J end lost 7 bases, and 20 bases lay between the germline ends. The V gene's germline CDR1 is ENHRY and CDR2 SYGVKD. This CDR3 has 14 residues. DNA of the CDR3: TGTGCCATCGGCTTGGGTGGGGGGGCGCTTGGCTACACCTTC. Translated, it gives CAIGLGGGALGYTF.